This T cell receptor beta chain appears in the sequencing data of a study of T-cell reconstitution after alpha-beta-depleted transplantation in children. The study, taken as a whole, reports: For some patients, TCRbeta diversity was high at day 60 because of recipient T cells and thymic progenitors that survived. Roughly two months post-transplant, alpha-beta T cells reportedly originated from several hundred graft clones that had expanded.

The CDR3 has 14 residues. CDR1 and CDR2 from the germline V gene are MNHEY and SMNVEV (reference sequence). V was clipped by 5 bases and J by 1 base, with 11 bases between them. Library preparation (for TCRbeta) was performed with unique molecular identifiers. Via MiXCR, TCRdb re-called the PCR reads, giving one row per CDR3 protein. The sample holds approximately 97,000 distinct CDR3 sequences, about 7.5% seen once. This clonotype was seen more than once but under ten times. Its antigen is still unknown. V is TRBV27 and J is TRBJ1-1, with D perhaps TRBD1 (5 bases). The source was PBMCs, collected before TCRalphabeta/CD19-depleted stem cell transplant. The clonotype was recovered from a boy under 10 years old with acute lymphoblastic leukemia, due to receive a stem cell transplant. CDR3 residues: CASSRAGPNTEAFF. Written as DNA, the CDR3 is TGTGCCAGCAGTCGAGCGGGACCGAACACTGAAGCTTTCTTT.